The T cell receptor beta chain described here comes from a study of beta chain features in type 1 diabetes. Overall study findings and caveats: For Type 1 diabetes patients, all four CD4+ subsets carried TCRB CDR3s that were moderately but significantly shorter.

Post-sort purity exceeded 95% for all sorted populations. cDNA synthesis used the whole RNA isolate, giving expressed TCRB sequences. TCRdb's copy holds only in-frame clones and misses some; the assay was immunoSEQ multiplex PCR. The sample yields tens of thousands of clones, roughly 50% seen once. V lost 4 bases and J lost 4; bases outside the gene matches: 8. Germline V CDR1 and CDR2: SGHVS, FNYEAQ. There are 15 residues in the CDR3. Notes on this clone: Its antigen is still unknown.

Sequenced sample: central memory CD4+ T cells from blood. The clonotype originates from a man under 40 with type 1 diabetes. This sequence joins TRBV7-6 and TRBJ2-7; 9 bases align to TRBD2. The CDR3 coding sequence is TGTGCCAGCAGCTCTGTCAGCGGGGGGTCTTACGAGCAGTACTTC. As protein: CASSSVSGGSYEQYF.